This paragraph covers one T cell receptor beta chain sequence. This CDR3 is 14 amino acids long. Per the germline V gene, CDR1 is GTSNPN and CDR2 is SVGIG (reference sequence). V lost 5 bases and J 1 base, leaving 14 bases between the germline ends. Diagnostic criteria defined recently for definite or probable disease were met by the Susac syndrome patients. The authors negatively isolated CD8+ and CD4+ T cells and FACS-enriched TEMRA cells. A quantity of roughly 0.5 to 1 ug RNA underwent reverse transcription using random hexamers. immunoSEQ multiplex PCR amplified TCR beta CDR3 across 54 Vbeta, 13 Jbeta. TCRdb recomputed calls from the immunoSEQ multiplex PCR reads with MiXCR, one row per CDR3 protein. Among some 110,000 distinct CDR3 sequences listed, just over 95% were seen once. The source of the sample is a study of CD8 T cells in Susac syndrome. Study context: Active disease was present in six of the sequenced Susac syndrome patients, whereas 8 or 9 of them were in remission.

V usage is TRBV30 and J usage is TRBJ1-2; D ambiguous. The receptor was isolated from a human donor with Susac syndrome. The material sequenced was CD4+ T cells from PBMCs. The CDR3 protein is CAWCDGTCNYGYTF. For the CDR3, the DNA is TGTGCCTGGTGTGACGGAACTTGTAACTATGGCTACACCTTC.